This TCR beta chain is from a study of cytomegalovirus exposure and HLA in healthy donors. The V gene's germline CDR1 is MDHEN and CDR2 SYDVKM. CDR3 size: 14 residues. V gave up 7 bases and J gave up 0 bases; unmatched junction bases: 3. The study ran its PCR with 60 Vbeta and 13 Jbeta primers. Profiling relied on immunoSEQ multiplex PCR, and the TCRdb table lists in-frame clones only, not all of them. This sample's table reports about 200,000 clones. The TCR comes from a boy under 18 in good health and CMV-seronegative. The chain has TRBV28 and TRBJ1-3, with 7 bases identical to TRBD1. The specimen was PBMCs. The CDR3 sequence: CASTGTVSGNTIYF. Here the CDR3 DNA reads TGTGCCAGCACCGGGACAGTCTCTGGAAACACCATATATTTT.